What follows is one T cell receptor beta chain and its context. This receptor's antigen is unknown. The input lacks base qualities; no much larger clone sits a single base away. The sample comes from a study of regulatory T cells in long-lasting Graves disease (dated by TCRdb to 2020 to 2022). In terms of the full investigation: Persistent Graves' disease was defined as persistently positive TSH receptor autoantibodies together with antithyroid drug treatment for over 5 years. Patients with persistent Graves' disease were compared with patients with newly diagnosed Graves' disease using TCR sequencing and RNA sequencing of peripheral blood. The study took place in China and was registered as a clinical trial. Persistent Graves' disease patients in the clinical cohort had taken antithyroid drugs for roughly ten years on average. A total of 33 samples underwent TCR sequencing, from some 13 patients with persistent Graves' disease and roughly 20 patients with newly diagnosed Graves' disease.

The sample's time point, from its label and the paper: persistent/refractory GD, antithyroid drugs over 5 years with positive TRAb. RNA was extracted from PBMCs in TRIzol for both TCR sequencing and RNA sequencing. The diagnosis of Graves' disease was made according to American Thyroid Association guidelines. Patients for the study were recruited at an endocrinology department in Xi'an, China. Each patient gave around 9 milliliters of peripheral blood, collected in an EDTA anticoagulant tube. PBMCs were isolated by Ficoll Paque Plus density gradient separation without further T cell sorting. An Agilent 2100 Bioanalyzer and agarose gel were used to assess RNA quality, and a NanoDrop 2000 was used to measure RNA concentration. Library generation was performed with multiplex PCR. The sequencer listed for this sample is Illumina HiSeq 4000. CDR3 regions were amplified by Arm-PCR with iRepertoire HTBI primers to construct TCR beta libraries. PCR products were gel purified before sequencing. The original methods were these. A total of roughly 67 TRBV and some 13 TRBJ segments were identified across samples and were used for gene usage analysis of CDR3 amino acid clonotypes. COPE and FqMerger were used to merge filtered high-quality paired reads into contigs. BLAST was used to align contigs to IMGT TRBV, TRBD and TRBJ reference genes, with CDR3 defined following IMGT. Clonotypes above 0.1% frequency were classified as highly expanded clones. Shannon entropy was used to measure repertoire diversity, and the Gini coefficient was used to measure V-J evenness. Public clonotypes were defined as clonotypes shared by more than one individual. Through fastp at Q25 and MiXCR, TCRdb rebuilt clones from the public reads, retaining in-frame beta chains. One record per CDR3 amino acid sequence lists the most common genes and DNA. It is TCRdb's table, rather than the study itself, that gives the V and J calls and clone size. The sample contains more than 650,000 distinct CDR3 sequences, 25% to 35% of them found a single time. Around 40% of the sample lies in the top ten.

V loses 6 bases of germline sequence and J loses 0 bases, and the interval between the two ends is 13 bases. The CDR3 numbers 15 residues from cysteine through phenylalanine. Only the CDR3 DNA is retained, 45 bases long and in frame from the first base. As encoded in the germline V gene, CDR1 is MDHEN while CDR2 is SYDVKM. What the work shows at the level of the full study, not this receptor alone: Compared with newly diagnosed patients, persistent Graves' disease patients had lower TCR Shannon entropy and fewer highly expanded clones, which suggests clonal expansion. As a limitation, the authors acknowledged that the small sample size may reduce accuracy. Sequencing and analysis were limited to the TCR beta chain. More public clonotypes were shared among persistent patients (around 3,000) than among newly diagnosed patients (966). Preferential use of TRBV28, TRBJ1-2 and TRBJ2-5 was observed in persistent disease, whereas TRBV20-1 and TRBJ2-1 were favored in newly diagnosed disease. Only peripheral blood was studied, because thyroid tissue, the primary lesion, was inaccessible.

This chain joins TRBV28 to TRBJ2-3; TRBD1 could be the D gene, as 6 bases match. Sample: peripheral blood mononuclear cells (PBMCs), taken when the disease was refractory, from a patient treated with antithyroid drugs. This clonotype originated in a female donor with Graves disease. DNA sequence: TGTGCCAGCAGCCCCTCAGGGGCCAGCACAGATACGCAGTATTTT. This translates into CASSPSGASTDTQYF.